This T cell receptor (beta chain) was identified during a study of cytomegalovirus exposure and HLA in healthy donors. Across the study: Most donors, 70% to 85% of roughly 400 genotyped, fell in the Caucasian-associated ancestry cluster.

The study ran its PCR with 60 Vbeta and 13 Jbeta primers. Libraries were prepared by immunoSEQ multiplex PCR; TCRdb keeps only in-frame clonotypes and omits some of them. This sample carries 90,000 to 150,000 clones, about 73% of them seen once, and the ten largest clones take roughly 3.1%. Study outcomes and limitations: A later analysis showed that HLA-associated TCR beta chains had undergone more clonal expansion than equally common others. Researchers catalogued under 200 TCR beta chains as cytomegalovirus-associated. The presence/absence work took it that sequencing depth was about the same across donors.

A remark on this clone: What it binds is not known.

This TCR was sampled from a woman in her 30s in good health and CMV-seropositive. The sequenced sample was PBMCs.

This chain's CDR3 is CASCLGGQETQYF. The DNA for the CDR3 is TGTGCCAGCTGTCTCGGGGGCCAAGAGACCCAGTACTTC. This chain uses TRBV28 with TRBJ2-5; maybe TRBD2 (6 bases). V was clipped by 8 bases and J by 1 base, with 11 bases between them. The germline V gene encodes CDR1 MDHEN and CDR2 SYDVKM. The CDR3 runs to 13 residues.